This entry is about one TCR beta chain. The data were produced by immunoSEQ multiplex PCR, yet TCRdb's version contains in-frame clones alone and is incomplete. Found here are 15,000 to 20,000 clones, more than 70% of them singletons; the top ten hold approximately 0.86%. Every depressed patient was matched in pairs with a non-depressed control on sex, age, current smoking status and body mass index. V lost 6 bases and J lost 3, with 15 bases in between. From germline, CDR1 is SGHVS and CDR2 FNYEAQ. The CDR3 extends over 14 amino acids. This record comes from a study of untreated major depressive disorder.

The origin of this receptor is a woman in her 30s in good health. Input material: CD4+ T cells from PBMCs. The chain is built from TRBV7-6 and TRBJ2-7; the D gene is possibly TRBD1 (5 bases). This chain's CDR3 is CASSKKGADYEQYF. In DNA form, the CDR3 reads TGTGCCAGCAGTAAGAAAGGGGCCGACTACGAGCAGTACTTC.